The 7 T cell receptor beta chains below all came from one sample that was sequenced in a study of blood T cell repertoires in COVID-19. Generated by immunoSEQ multiplex PCR, the TCRdb table keeps only in-frame clones and is missing some. This table holds some 170,000 clones, just under 90% found once. Sequenced material: peripheral blood. The origin of the receptors is a woman in her seventies with COVID-19, enrolled during active disease.

This clone was observed once. The chain uses TRBV4-3 and TRBJ1-5; 9 bases map to TRBD1. Germline trimming cut 3 bases from V and 2 bases from J; bases unmatched to any gene: 5. Germline V gene lookup returns CDR1 LGHNA and CDR2 YSLEER. This CDR3 comprises 16 residues. The CDR3: CASSQDDRGGNQPQHF. The CDR3 DNA follows: TGCGCCAGCAGCCAGGACGACAGGGGGGGCAATCAGCCCCAGCATTTT.

V and J are TRBV6-1 and TRBJ1-2, with 8 bases that match TRBD1. Germline values: CDR1 MNHNS, CDR2 SASEGT. The V and J ends lost 2 bases and 6 bases, in that order; junction bases with no gene match: 8. CDR3 size: 15 residues. CDR3 protein: CASSEWGQAFDGYTF. As DNA, the CDR3 is TGTGCCAGCAGTGAATGGGGACAGGCGTTCGATGGCTACACCTTC.

Regarding this clone: The sample has other DNA sequences that encode this CDR3 too. The J gene is TRBJ1-1, the V gene TRBV18; tentative D call: TRBD1 (5 bases). This CDR3 has 13 amino acids. The germline V gene encodes CDR1 KGHSH and CDR2 LQKENI. The ends were cut back, 6 bases at V and 0 bases at J, with 8 bases in the middle. The CDR3 protein is CASSPTVNTEAFF. As DNA, the CDR3 is TGTGCCAGCTCGCCGACAGTGAACACTGAAGCTTTCTTT.

The chain uses TRBV19 and TRBJ1-2; the match to TRBD1 covers 7 bases. Germline V CDR1 and CDR2: LNHDA, SQIVND (reference sequence). The V segment lost 1 base and the J segment 6 bases; nucleotides outside the gene matches: 11. The CDR3 loop spans 16 amino acids. CDR3 residues: CASSIALLRQGHGYTF. The CDR3 DNA reads as TGTGCCAGTAGTATAGCATTACTCCGACAGGGCCATGGCTACACCTTC.

The rearrangement joins TRBV7-3 to TRBJ2-6, with TRBD1 matching 7 bases. Trimming removed 8 bases from V and 4 bases from J; junction bases left unmatched: 2. The CDR3 has 13 residues. Germline CDR1 SGHTA, CDR2 FQGTGA. The CDR3 DNA is TGTGCCAGCGGACAGGCGGGGGCCAACGTCCTGACTTTC. It yields the protein CASGQAGANVLTF. The full variable domain, in which reference TRBV7-3 and TRBJ2-6 provide the parts outside the CDR3, is GAGVSQTPSNKVTEKGKYVELRCDPISGHTALYWYRQSLGQGPEFLIYFQGTGAADDSGLPNDRFFAVRPEGSVSTLKIQRTERGDSAVYLCASGQAGANVLTFGAGSRLTVL.

The chain uses TRBV30 and TRBJ2-4, with 9 bases identical to TRBD1. The V and J ends lost 2 bases and 3 bases, in that order; junction bases with no gene match: 2. CDR1 and CDR2 (germline): GTSNPN, SVGIG (reference sequence). CDR3 length equals 14 residues. For the CDR3, the DNA is TGTGCCTGGAGTACAGGGGGCCTCAAAAACATTCAGTACTTC. It translates to CAWSTGGLKNIQYF.

V usage is TRBV19 and J usage is TRBJ2-1; no definite D call. The V end was cut by 7 bases, the J end by 5 bases, with 24 bases between. Germline CDR1 reads LNHDA; CDR2 reads SQIVND (reference sequence). This CDR3 spans 17 amino acids. The CDR3 bases are TGTGCCAGTAAATATAGAGGATCTCAAAGCCCTAACAATGAGCAGTTCTTC. Translation gives CASKYRGSQSPNNEQFF.